This section outlines one T cell receptor beta chain sequence together with its context. No antigen is known for it. The sample belongs to a study of shared clonotypes between healthy human individuals. About the research overall: A donor's plate count was three for CD4 naive and three for CD4 memory; CD8 naive had two and CD8 memory one. Overall study results and limits: Rarefaction showed sorted-subset sequencing was incomplete despite large depth.

Naive CD8 cells lacked CD45RO and underwent positive selection for CCR7, leaving out terminally differentiated effector memory CD45RA+ cells. The donors, all of them Caucasian adults, lived in Nashville, Tennessee. Some clones are missing from TCRdb's copy, which holds only in-frame ones; the method was immunoSEQ multiplex PCR. The data hold some 2,100,000 clones, with about 92% observed a single time. Deletions cut 2 bases from V and 6 bases from J, with 11 bases between. Germline CDR1 SEHNR, CDR2 FQNEAQ (reference sequence). CDR3 length: 14 residues. This chain joins TRBV7-9 and TRBJ2-1; D is unclear. The sequenced sample consisted of naive CD8+ T cells from PBMCs. The receptor comes from a man in his late teens or twenties in good health. Some clones in this sample may be carry-over from other donors' samples. CDR3 region: CASSLNPSGNEQFF. CDR3 DNA sequence: TGTGCCAGCAGCTTAAACCCCTCTGGCAATGAGCAGTTCTTC.